These 25 T cell receptor beta chains were all obtained from the same sample, sequenced in a study of response to subunit inactivated influenza vaccine. TCRdb ran MiXCR on the RT-PCR reads and lists one entry per CDR3 protein. The sample lists about 610,000 distinct CDR3 sequences, 12% to 15% occurring once. Specimen: PBMCs from blood, collected 11 to 12 days after vaccination. These receptors all come from a man aged 45-65 years who received an inactivated influenza vaccine.

This clonotype was seen more than once but under ten times. The chain is built from TRBV18 and TRBJ2-2; D not certain. This CDR3 spans 16 amino acids. Germline V gives CDR1 KGHSH, CDR2 LQKENI. The ends were cut back, 4 bases at V and 1 base at J, with 13 bases in the middle. CDR3 loop: CASSLIPGLNTGELFF. The CDR3, as DNA: TGTGCCAGCTCACTCATACCGGGCCTGAACACCGGGGAGCTGTTTTTT.

This clonotype was counted between two and nine times. This chain uses TRBV3-1 with TRBJ1-1, with 7 nucleotides matching TRBD1. V shed 4 bases and J 10 bases; nucleotides not matched to a gene: 6. Germline V gene sequence: CDR1 LGHDT, CDR2 YNNKEL (reference sequence). This CDR3 region has 12 residues. CDR3 DNA sequence: TGTGCCAGCAGCCCTTTACAGGGGCGAGCTTTCTTT. It yields the protein CASSPLQGRAFF.

This clonotype was recorded a few times. The rearrangement uses TRBV2 and TRBJ2-5; 10 bases map to TRBD1. In germline, CDR1 is SNHLY, CDR2 FYNNEI. J lost 9 bases, V lost 2 bases, and 9 bases had no gene match. This CDR3 region has 15 residues. The CDR3 sequence is CASSERWTGGRAQYF. The DNA of the CDR3 is TGTGCCAGCAGTGAAAGGTGGACAGGGGGAAGGGCCCAGTACTTC.

V usage is TRBV28 and J usage is TRBJ2-1; 11 nucleotides match TRBD2. V lost 4 bases and J lost 7; bases outside the gene matches: 6. From germline, CDR1 is MDHEN and CDR2 SYDVKM. The CDR3 length is 15 residues. CDR3 in amino acids: CASSSGGLAGNEQFF. As DNA, the CDR3 is TGTGCCAGCAGTTCCGGTGGACTAGCGGGTAATGAGCAGTTCTTC.

The gene calls are TRBV9 and TRBJ2-7; 12 nucleotides match TRBD2. This CDR3 has 14 amino acids. In germline, CDR1 is SGDLS, CDR2 YYNGEE. V shed 5 bases and J 2 bases; nucleotides not matched to a gene: 2. The CDR3 here is CASSASGGAYEQYF. As DNA, the CDR3 is TGTGCCAGCAGTGCTAGCGGGGGGGCCTACGAGCAGTACTTC.

This clonotype occurred a few times. The chain employs TRBV7-9 and TRBJ2-7; TRBD1 matches 7 bases. The CDR3 is 14 residues long. CDR1 and CDR2 (germline): SEHNR, FQNEAQ (reference sequence). J was trimmed by 6 bases and V by 7 bases; bases with no gene match: 12. CDR3 loop: CASTIIGPGGEQYF. The CDR3 DNA reads as TGTGCCAGCACCATTATAGGCCCAGGGGGCGAGCAGTACTTC.

The table lists this clonotype with a few counts. The V gene is TRBV14, the J gene TRBJ2-3, with 8 positions matching TRBD1. The CDR3 contains 16 residues. Looked up from germline, CDR1 is SGHDN and CDR2 is FVKESK. The V gene end was trimmed by 3 bases and the J gene end by 7 bases; junction bases not matched to a gene: 12. CDR3 DNA: TGTGCCAGCAGCCAGGGAATCGGACAGGGTTTTCATACGCAGTATTTT. Encoded protein: CASSQGIGQGFHTQYF.

This chain connects TRBV19 to TRBJ2-5, with D perhaps TRBD2 (6 bases). V was clipped by 4 bases and J by 1 base, with 10 bases between them. The length of the CDR3 is 14 residues. Germline CDR1 and CDR2: LNHDA and SQIVND (reference sequence). The CDR3 DNA follows: TGTGCCAGTAGTAAGCAGGGACTCCAAGAGACCCAGTACTTC. Protein sequence: CASSKQGLQETQYF.

This clonotype was seen ten or more times. The chain links TRBV6-1 to TRBJ1-2; 11 bases align to TRBD1. This CDR3 has 14 amino acids. Germline CDR1 is MNHNS and CDR2 is SASEGT. V lost 6 bases, J lost 8 bases, and 8 bases stayed unmatched. The CDR3: CASSSPGQGEGYTF. CDR3 in DNA: TGTGCCAGCAGCTCGCCGGGACAGGGGGAGGGCTACACCTTC.

The chain joins TRBV20-1 to TRBJ1-1; 9 bases fit TRBD1. J was trimmed by 3 bases and V by 6 bases; bases with no gene match: 5. Per germline, CDR1 DFQATT and CDR2 SNEGSKA (reference sequence). CDR3 length: 13 residues. This CDR3 reads CSATGGAHTEAFF. The CDR3 region has the DNA TGCAGTGCCACAGGGGGCGCGCACACTGAAGCTTTCTTT.

This clonotype was seen only a few times. The chain couples TRBV20-1 to TRBJ2-4; 10 bases match TRBD2. The CDR3 runs 15 residues. CDR1 is DFQATT and CDR2 is SNEGSKA in the germline V gene (reference sequence). J lost 4 bases, V lost 6 bases, and 9 bases had no gene match. CDR3 loop: CSAKGTSVEKNIQYF. In DNA form, the CDR3 reads TGCAGTGCAAAAGGGACTAGCGTAGAGAAAAACATTCAGTACTTC.

This clonotype showed up just a few times. This chain uses TRBV7-3 with TRBJ2-3; D gene unclear. Per the germline V gene, CDR1 is SGHTA and CDR2 is FQGTGA. The length of the CDR3 is 17 residues. Trimming took 6 bases from V and 2 from J, leaving 21 bases between them. In DNA form, the CDR3 reads TGTGCCAGCAGGGCCCGATTATCGGCGGAATACACAGATACGCAGTATTTT. Protein: CASRARLSAEYTDTQYF.

This clonotype was detected only a few times. The chain uses TRBV3-1 and TRBJ2-7; maybe TRBD1 (6 bases). The CDR3 extends over 14 amino acids. The V end was cut by 2 bases, the J end by 5 bases, with 13 bases between. Germline CDR1 reads LGHDT; CDR2 reads YNNKEL (reference sequence). The CDR3 reads CASSQSQGYNEQYF. The CDR3, as DNA: TGTGCCAGCAGCCAAAGCCAGGGGTATAACGAGCAGTACTTC.

This clonotype was seen more than once but under ten times. The chain couples TRBV3-1 to TRBJ2-7; 13 nucleotides line up with TRBD2. This CDR3 has 17 amino acids. Looked up from germline, CDR1 is LGHDT and CDR2 is YNNKEL (reference sequence). V dropped 3 bases and J dropped 0; count of bases not matched to a gene: 5. CDR3 amino acids: CASSQTSGGRSSYEQYF. DNA of the CDR3: TGTGCCAGCAGCCAGACTAGCGGGGGGCGGAGCTCCTACGAGCAGTACTTC.

This clonotype was picked up a small number of times. This chain connects TRBV24-1 to TRBJ2-5; possibly TRBD2 for D (6 bases). The germline V gene encodes CDR1 KGHDR and CDR2 SFDVKD. The CDR3 spans 16 residues. Trimming took 0 bases from V and 2 from J, leaving 12 bases between them. The CDR3 loop is CATSDLRLGGQETQYF. DNA for the CDR3: TGTGCCACCAGTGATTTGCGGCTGGGAGGACAAGAGACCCAGTACTTC.

The chain joins TRBV6-5 to TRBJ2-5; D perhaps matches TRBD1 (5 bases). The CDR3 length is 14 residues. V was cut by 2 bases and J by 5 bases, with 12 bases left in between. Germline lookup yields CDR1 MNHEY and CDR2 SVGAGI. CDR3 nucleotides: TGTGCCAGCAGTTACGTAGGGGAAAGGGAGACCCAGTACTTC. Amino acid sequence: CASSYVGERETQYF.

This clonotype was detected only once. The V call is TRBV20-1, the J call TRBJ2-3; TRBD2 matches 10 bases. Per germline, CDR1 DFQATT and CDR2 SNEGSKA (reference sequence). The CDR3 sequence is 16 residues long. V was pared by 3 bases and J by 4 bases, with 10 bases of the junction left unmatched. Here the CDR3 DNA reads TGCAGTGCTAGGGGACTAGCGCGGTCTTTGGCAGATACGCAGTATTTT. Its protein is CSARGLARSLADTQYF.

This sequence joins TRBV6-2 or TRBV6-3 and TRBJ2-1, with D possibly TRBD2 on 6 matching bases. The CDR3 totals 15 residues. From germline, CDR1 is MNHEY and CDR2 SVGEGT. V shed 5 bases and J shed 0 bases, with 11 bases lying between them. The CDR3 reads CASSKSGHSYNEQFF. CDR3 nucleotide sequence: TGTGCCAGCAGTAAAAGCGGGCACTCCTACAATGAGCAGTTCTTC.

The chain carries TRBV6-2 or TRBV6-3 and TRBJ2-1; 9 bases map to TRBD2. Germline CDR1 and CDR2: MNHEY and SVGEGT. The CDR3 extends over 18 amino acids. The junction had 22 bases not matched to a gene; V was cut back by 7 bases and J by 9 bases. CDR3 residues: CASIHRDPGSGSRGEQFF. In DNA form, the CDR3 reads TGTGCCAGCATCCACCGGGACCCGGGTAGCGGGAGTCGGGGTGAGCAGTTCTTC.

Many counts were recorded for this clonotype. This rearrangement joins TRBV25-1 to TRBJ2-7; TRBD1 aligns across 7 bases. Germline V gene sequence: CDR1 MGHDK, CDR2 SYGVNS. The V and J ends lost 6 bases and 6 bases, in that order; junction bases with no gene match: 5. There are 12 residues in the CDR3. CDR3 bases: TGTGCCAGCAGAAACACAGGGGTCGAGCAGTACTTC. Protein sequence: CASRNTGVEQYF.

This clonotype was picked up a small number of times. The chain has TRBV5-1 and TRBJ1-1, with D uncertain. The CDR3 sequence is 13 residues long. The V and J ends lost 4 bases and 1 base respectively, with 8 bases between them. Germline lookup yields CDR1 SGHRS and CDR2 YFSETQ. CDR3 bases: TGCGCCAGCAGCACACAGCCGAACACTGAAGCTTTCTTT. It yields the protein CASSTQPNTEAFF.

Here the CDR3 DNA reads TGCGCCAGCAGCTTGGTCCCAGGTGCGACCTACGAGCAGTACTTC. Protein product: CASSLVPGATYEQYF. The J gene is TRBJ2-7, the V gene TRBV5-1; no clear D gene. The CDR3 consists of 15 residues. Germline lookup yields CDR1 SGHRS and CDR2 YFSETQ. Trimming cost V 0 bases and J 2 bases, with 12 bases left between them.

V gene TRBV9 combines with J gene TRBJ2-3, with unresolved D. Trimming took 0 bases from V and 2 from J, leaving 10 bases between them. Germline lookup yields CDR1 SGDLS and CDR2 YYNGEE. This CDR3 contains 15 residues. CDR3 loop: CASSVDGSNTDTQYF. DNA of the CDR3: TGTGCCAGCAGCGTAGATGGTAGTAACACAGATACGCAGTATTTT. Full variable domain (missing parts from reference TRBV9 and TRBJ2-3): DSGVTQTPKHLITATGQRVTLRCSPRSGDLSVYWYQQSLDQGLQFLIQYYNGEERAKGNILERFSAQQFPDLHSELNLSSLELGDSALYFCASSVDGSNTDTQYFGPGTRLTVL.

V gene TRBV7-2 combines with J gene TRBJ2-1; TRBD2 matches 10 bases. The CDR3 extends over 16 amino acids. V was clipped by 5 bases and J by 4 bases; unmatched bases: 8. CDR1 and CDR2 (germline): SGHTA, FQGNSA. This chain's CDR3 is CASSRTSGPPYNEQFF. The CDR3 bases are TGTGCCAGCAGCCGGACTAGCGGACCCCCTTACAATGAGCAGTTCTTC.

This clonotype was counted many times. The chain recombines TRBV30 with TRBJ1-5; D is possibly TRBD1 (5 bases). The CDR3 extends over 15 amino acids. V dropped 3 bases and J dropped 3 bases, with 15 bases sitting between them. The germline V gene has CDR1 GTSNPN and CDR2 SVGIG (reference sequence). The CDR3 nucleotides are TGTGCCTGGAGACAAGGGTCCAGGGACAATCAGCCCCAGCATTTT. Translation gives CAWRQGSRDNQPQHF.